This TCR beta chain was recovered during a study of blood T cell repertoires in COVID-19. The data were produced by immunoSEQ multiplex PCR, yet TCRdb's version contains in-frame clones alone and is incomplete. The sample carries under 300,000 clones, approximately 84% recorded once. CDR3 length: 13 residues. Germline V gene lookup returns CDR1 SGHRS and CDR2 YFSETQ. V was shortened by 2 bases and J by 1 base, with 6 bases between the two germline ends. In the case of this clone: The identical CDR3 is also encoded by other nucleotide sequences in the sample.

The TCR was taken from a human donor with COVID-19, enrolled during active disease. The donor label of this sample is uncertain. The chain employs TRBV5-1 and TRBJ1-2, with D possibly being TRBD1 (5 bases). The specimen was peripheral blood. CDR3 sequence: CASSLGVNYGYTF. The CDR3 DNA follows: TGCGCCAGCAGCTTAGGGGTTAACTATGGCTACACCTTC.